This entry is about one T cell receptor (beta chain). Time point denoted: pretreatment peripheral blood. The data are from a study of PD-L1 blockade in urothelial cancer. Produced via immunoSEQ multiplex PCR; TCRdb's table is partial and in-frame only. The profile shows about 93,000 clones, around 89% of them singletons. The germline V gene has CDR1 SGHRS and CDR2 YFSETQ. V lost 0 bases to trimming and J lost 8 bases; unmatched junction nucleotides: 7. The CDR3 extends over 15 amino acids. This TCR derives from a man aged 55-75 years with urothelial cancer. This chain uses TRBV5-1 with TRBJ1-4; 7 nucleotides align to TRBD1. The sample was PBMCs, taken around atezolizumab (anti-PD-L1) treatment. CDR3 sequence reads: CASSLARGSKEKLFF. In DNA form, the CDR3 reads TGCGCCAGCAGCTTGGCCAGGGGGAGCAAGGAAAAACTGTTTTTT.